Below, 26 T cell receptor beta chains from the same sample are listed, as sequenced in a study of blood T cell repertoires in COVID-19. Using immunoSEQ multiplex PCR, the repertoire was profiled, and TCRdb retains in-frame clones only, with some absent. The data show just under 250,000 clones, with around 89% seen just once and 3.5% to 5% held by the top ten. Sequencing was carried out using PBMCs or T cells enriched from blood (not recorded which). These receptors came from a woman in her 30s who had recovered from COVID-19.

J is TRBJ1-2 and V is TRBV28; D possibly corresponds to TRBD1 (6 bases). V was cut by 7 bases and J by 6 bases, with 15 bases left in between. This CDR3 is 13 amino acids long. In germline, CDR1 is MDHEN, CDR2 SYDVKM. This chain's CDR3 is CASTTGGAHGYTF. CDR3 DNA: TGTGCCAGCACCACTGGGGGGGCGCATGGCTACACCTTC.

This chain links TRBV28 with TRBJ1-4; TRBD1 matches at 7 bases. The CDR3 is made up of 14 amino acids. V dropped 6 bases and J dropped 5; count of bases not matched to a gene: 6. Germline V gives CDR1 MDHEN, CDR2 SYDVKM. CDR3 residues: CASSSGQLNEKLFF. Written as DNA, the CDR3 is TGTGCCAGCAGCTCGGGACAGTTAAATGAAAAACTGTTTTTT.

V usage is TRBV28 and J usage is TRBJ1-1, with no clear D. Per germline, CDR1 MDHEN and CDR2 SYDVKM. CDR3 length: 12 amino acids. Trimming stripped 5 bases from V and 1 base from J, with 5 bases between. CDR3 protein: CASSPGNTEAFF. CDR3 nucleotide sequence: TGTGCCAGCAGTCCCGGGAACACTGAAGCTTTCTTT.

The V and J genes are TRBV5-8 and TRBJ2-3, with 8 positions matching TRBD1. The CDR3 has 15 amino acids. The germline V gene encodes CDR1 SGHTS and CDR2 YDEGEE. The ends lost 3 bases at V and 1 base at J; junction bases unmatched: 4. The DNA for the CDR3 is TGTGCCAGCAGCTGGGGACAGGCGCGCACAGATACGCAGTATTTT. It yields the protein CASSWGQARTDTQYF.

This chain's CDR3 is CASRTGQELFWNTEAFF. In DNA, the CDR3 is TGTGCCAGCAGGACGGGACAGGAACTCTTCTGGAATACTGAAGCTTTCTTT. The chain links TRBV7-2 to TRBJ1-1; 8 bases align to TRBD1. The CDR3 runs 17 residues. Germline lookup yields CDR1 SGHTA and CDR2 FQGNSA. The V gene end was trimmed by 6 bases and the J gene end by 5 bases; junction bases not matched to a gene: 17. The whole variable domain, remainder taken from reference TRBV7-2 and TRBJ1-1, is GAGVSQSPSNKVTEKGKDVELRCDPISGHTALYWYRQSLGQGLEFLIYFQGNSAPDKSGLPSDRFSAERTGGSVSTLTIQRTQQEDSAVYLCASRTGQELFWNTEAFFGQGTRLTVV.

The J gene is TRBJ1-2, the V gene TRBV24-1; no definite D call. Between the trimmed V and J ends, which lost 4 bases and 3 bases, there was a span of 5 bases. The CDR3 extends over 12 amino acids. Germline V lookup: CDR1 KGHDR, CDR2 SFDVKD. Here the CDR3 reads CATSEADYGYTF. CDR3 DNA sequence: TGTGCCACCAGTGAGGCAGACTATGGCTACACCTTC.

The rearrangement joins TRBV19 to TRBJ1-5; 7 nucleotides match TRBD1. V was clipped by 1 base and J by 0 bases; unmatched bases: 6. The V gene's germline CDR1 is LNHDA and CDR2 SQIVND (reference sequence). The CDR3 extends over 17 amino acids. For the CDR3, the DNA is TGTGCCAGTAGTATAGGTCGACAGGGACATAGCAATCAGCCCCAGCATTTT. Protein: CASSIGRQGHSNQPQHF. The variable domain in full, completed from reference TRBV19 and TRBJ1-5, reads DGGITQSPKYLFRKEGQNVTLSCEQNLNHDAMYWYRQDPGQGLRLIYYSQIVNDFQKGDIAEGYSVSREKKESFPLTVTSAQKNPTAFYLCASSIGRQGHSNQPQHFGDGTRLSIL.

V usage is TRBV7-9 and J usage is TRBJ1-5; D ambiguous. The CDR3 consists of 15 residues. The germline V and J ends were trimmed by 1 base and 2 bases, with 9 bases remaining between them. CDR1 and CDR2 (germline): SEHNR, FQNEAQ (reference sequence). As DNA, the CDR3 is TGTGCCAGCAGCTTAGGGTCTTCGGGCAATCAGCCCCAGCATTTT. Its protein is CASSLGSSGNQPQHF.

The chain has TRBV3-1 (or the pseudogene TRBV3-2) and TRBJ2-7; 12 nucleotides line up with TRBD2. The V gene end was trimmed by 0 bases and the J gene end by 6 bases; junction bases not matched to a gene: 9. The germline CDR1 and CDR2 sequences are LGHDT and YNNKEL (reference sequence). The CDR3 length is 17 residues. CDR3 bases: TGTGCCAGCAGCCAAGATCAGTCTAGCGGGAGGGCCGGCGAGCAGTACTTC. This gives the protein CASSQDQSSGRAGEQYF.

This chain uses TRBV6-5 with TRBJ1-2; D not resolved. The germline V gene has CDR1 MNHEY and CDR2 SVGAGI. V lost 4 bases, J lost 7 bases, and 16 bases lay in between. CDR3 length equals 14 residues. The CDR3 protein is CASSSGDSIRGYTF. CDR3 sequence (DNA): TGTGCCAGCAGTTCAGGTGATAGTATTCGTGGCTACACCTTC.

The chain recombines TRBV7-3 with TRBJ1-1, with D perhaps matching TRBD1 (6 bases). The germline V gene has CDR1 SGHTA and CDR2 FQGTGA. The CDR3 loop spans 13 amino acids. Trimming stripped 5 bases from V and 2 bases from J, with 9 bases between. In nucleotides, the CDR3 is TGTGCCAGCAGCCCCGGGACAAACACTGAAGCTTTCTTT. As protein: CASSPGTNTEAFF.

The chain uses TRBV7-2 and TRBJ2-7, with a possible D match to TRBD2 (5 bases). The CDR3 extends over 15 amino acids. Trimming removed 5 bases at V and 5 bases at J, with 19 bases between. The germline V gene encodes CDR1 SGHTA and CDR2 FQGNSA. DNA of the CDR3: TGTGCCAGCAGCCCCTTACTCCCCGGGGTCCACGAGCAGTACTTC. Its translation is CASSPLLPGVHEQYF.

The CDR3 DNA sequence: TGTGCCAGGGCTCGGGTTAACACTGAAGCTTTCTTT. The encoded protein is CARARVNTEAFF. The chain links TRBV30 to TRBJ1-1; no reliable D call. This CDR3 is built from 12 residues. The germline gives CDR1 GTSNPN, CDR2 SVGIG (reference sequence). V was trimmed by 8 bases and J by 2 bases, leaving 12 bases between them.

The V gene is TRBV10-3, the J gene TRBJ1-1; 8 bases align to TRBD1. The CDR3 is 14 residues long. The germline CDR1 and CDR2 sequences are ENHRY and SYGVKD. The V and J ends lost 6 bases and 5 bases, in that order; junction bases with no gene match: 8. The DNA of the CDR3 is TGTGCCATCAGCCCTGACAGGGGTCGGACTGAAGCTTTCTTT. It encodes CAISPDRGRTEAFF.

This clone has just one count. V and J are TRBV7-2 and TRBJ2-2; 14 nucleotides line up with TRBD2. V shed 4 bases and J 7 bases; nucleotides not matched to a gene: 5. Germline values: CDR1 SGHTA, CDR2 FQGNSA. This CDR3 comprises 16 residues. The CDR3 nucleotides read TGTGCCAGCAGCTCGACTAGCGGGAGGGGAGGCGGGGAGCTGTTTTTT. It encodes CASSSTSGRGGGELFF.

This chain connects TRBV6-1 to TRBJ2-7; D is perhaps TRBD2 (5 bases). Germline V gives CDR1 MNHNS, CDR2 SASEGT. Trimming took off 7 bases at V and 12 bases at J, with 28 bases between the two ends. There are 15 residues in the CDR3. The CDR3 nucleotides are TGTGCCAGCACTCTCGGGGTCCTAAAATCTCGGGAATGGTACTTC. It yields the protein CASTLGVLKSREWYF.

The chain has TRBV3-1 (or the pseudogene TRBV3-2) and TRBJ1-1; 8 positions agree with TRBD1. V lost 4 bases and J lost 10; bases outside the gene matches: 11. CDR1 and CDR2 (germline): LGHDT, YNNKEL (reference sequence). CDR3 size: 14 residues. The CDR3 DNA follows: TGTGCCAGCAGCCCTAGAGGAGGACAGGGAATAGCTTTCTTT. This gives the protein CASSPRGGQGIAFF.

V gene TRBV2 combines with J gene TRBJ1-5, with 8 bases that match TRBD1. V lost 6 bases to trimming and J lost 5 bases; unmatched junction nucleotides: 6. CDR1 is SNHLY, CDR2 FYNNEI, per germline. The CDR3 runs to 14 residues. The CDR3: CASRIGQGHQPQHF. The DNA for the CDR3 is TGTGCCAGCAGGATCGGACAGGGCCATCAGCCCCAGCATTTT. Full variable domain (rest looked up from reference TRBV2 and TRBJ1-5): EPEVTQTPSHQVTQMGQEVILRCVPISNHLYFYWYRQILGQKVEFLVSFYNNEISEKSEIFDDQFSVERPDGSNFTLKIRSTKLEDSAMYFCASRIGQGHQPQHFGDGTRLSIL.

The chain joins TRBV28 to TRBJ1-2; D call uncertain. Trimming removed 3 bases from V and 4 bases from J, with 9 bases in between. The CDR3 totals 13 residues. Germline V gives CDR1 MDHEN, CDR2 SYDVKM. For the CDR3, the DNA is TGTGCCAGCAGTTTTCCGGGGTCCTATGGCTACACCTTC. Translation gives CASSFPGSYGYTF.

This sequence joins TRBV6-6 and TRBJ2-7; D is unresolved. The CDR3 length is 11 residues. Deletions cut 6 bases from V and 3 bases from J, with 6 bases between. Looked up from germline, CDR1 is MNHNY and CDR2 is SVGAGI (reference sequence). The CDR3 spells CASRGNYEQYF. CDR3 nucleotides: TGTGCCAGCAGGGGCAACTACGAGCAGTACTTC.

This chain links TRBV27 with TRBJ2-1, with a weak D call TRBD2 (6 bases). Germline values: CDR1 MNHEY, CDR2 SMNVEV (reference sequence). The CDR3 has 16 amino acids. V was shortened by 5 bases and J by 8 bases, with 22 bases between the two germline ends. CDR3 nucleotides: TGTGCCAGCAGTAGATATAGTAAGGGACTTAGGGATGAGCAGTTCTTC. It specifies CASSRYSKGLRDEQFF.

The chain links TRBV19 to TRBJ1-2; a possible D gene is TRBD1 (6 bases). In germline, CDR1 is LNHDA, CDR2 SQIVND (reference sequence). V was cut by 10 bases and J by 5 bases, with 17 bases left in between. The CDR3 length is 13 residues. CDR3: CATEGGRGYGYTF. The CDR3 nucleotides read TGTGCCACCGAAGGGGGTCGGGGATATGGCTACACCTTC.

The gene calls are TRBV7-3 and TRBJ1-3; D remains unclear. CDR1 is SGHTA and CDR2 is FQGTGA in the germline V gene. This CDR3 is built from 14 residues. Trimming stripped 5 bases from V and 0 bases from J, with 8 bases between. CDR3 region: CASSEAGSGNTIYF. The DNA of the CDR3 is TGTGCCAGCAGCGAGGCTGGCTCTGGAAACACCATATATTTT.

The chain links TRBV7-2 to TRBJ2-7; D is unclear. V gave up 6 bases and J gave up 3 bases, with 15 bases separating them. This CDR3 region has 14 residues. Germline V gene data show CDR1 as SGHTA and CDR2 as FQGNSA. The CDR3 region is CASSRMGADYEQYF. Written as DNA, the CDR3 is TGTGCCAGCAGTCGCATGGGCGCCGACTACGAGCAGTACTTC. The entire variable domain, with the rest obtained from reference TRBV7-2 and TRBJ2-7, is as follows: GAGVSQSPSNKVTEKGKDVELRCDPISGHTALYWYRQSLGQGLEFLIYFQGNSAPDKSGLPSDRFSAERTGGSVSTLTIQRTQQEDSAVYLCASSRMGADYEQYFGPGTRLTVT.

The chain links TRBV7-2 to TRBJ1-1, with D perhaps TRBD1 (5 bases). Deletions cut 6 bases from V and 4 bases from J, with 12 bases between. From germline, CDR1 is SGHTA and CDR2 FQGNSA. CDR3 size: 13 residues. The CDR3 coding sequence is TGTGCCAGCAGGGGACTTCGGGGCACTGAAGCTTTCTTT. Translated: CASRGLRGTEAFF.

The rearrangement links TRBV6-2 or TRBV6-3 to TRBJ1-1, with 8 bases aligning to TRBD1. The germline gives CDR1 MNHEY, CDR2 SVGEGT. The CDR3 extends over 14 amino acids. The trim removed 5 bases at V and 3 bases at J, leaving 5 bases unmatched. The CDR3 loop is CASSPDRVYTEAFF. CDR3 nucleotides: TGTGCCAGCAGTCCGGACAGGGTATACACTGAAGCTTTCTTT.